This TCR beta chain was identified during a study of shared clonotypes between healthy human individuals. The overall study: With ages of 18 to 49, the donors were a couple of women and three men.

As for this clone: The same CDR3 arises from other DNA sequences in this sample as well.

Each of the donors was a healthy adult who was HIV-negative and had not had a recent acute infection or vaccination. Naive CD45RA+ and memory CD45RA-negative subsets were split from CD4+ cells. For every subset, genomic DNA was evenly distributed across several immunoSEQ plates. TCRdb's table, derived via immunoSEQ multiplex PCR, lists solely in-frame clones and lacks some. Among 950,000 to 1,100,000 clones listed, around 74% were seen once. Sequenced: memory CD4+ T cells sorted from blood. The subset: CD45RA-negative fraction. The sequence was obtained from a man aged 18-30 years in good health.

The DNA for the CDR3 is TGTGCCAGCAGCGTAGGCGGGAAGGAGACCCAGTACTTC. Translated: CASSVGGKETQYF. This sequence joins TRBV9 and TRBJ2-5, with D perhaps matching TRBD2 (6 bases). Germline assignment: CDR1 SGDLS and CDR2 YYNGEE. CDR3 length: 13 residues. V lost 0 bases and J lost 5, with 8 bases in between.